What follows are 18 T cell receptor beta chains derived from one specimen sequenced in a study of blood T cell repertoires in COVID-19. Sequenced by immunoSEQ multiplex PCR; TCRdb stores in-frame clones only, minus some. The data show around 170,000 clones, with roughly 84% seen just once and about 14% held by the top ten. The sequencing input was peripheral blood. These receptors came from a man between 18 and 35 years old with active or convalescent COVID-19.

The genes are TRBV6-2 or TRBV6-3 and TRBJ2-3; 14 positions agree with TRBD2. V was clipped by 5 bases and J by 6 bases; unmatched bases: 4. CDR1 is MNHEY and CDR2 is SVGEGT in the germline V gene. CDR3 length equals 15 residues. The CDR3 region is CASSQWTSGRDTQYF. The CDR3 region has the DNA TGTGCCAGCAGTCAATGGACTAGCGGGAGGGATACGCAGTATTTT.

This clone was recorded a few times. J is TRBJ1-6 and V is TRBV5-4; TRBD1 aligns across 7 bases. CDR3 size: 13 residues. Germline assignment: CDR1 SGHNT and CDR2 YYREEE (reference sequence). V shed 0 bases, J shed 10 bases, and the junction held 1 base outside the gene matches. CDR3 in amino acids: CASSLEGGSPLHF. CDR3 in DNA: TGTGCCAGCAGCTTGGAAGGGGGCTCACCCCTCCACTTT.

The chain couples TRBV5-5 to TRBJ1-4, with D unclear. Germline CDR1 reads SGHKS; CDR2 reads YYEKEE (reference sequence). V lost 1 base to trimming and J lost 1 base, with 11 bases between them. The CDR3 sequence is 16 residues long. CDR3 residues: CASSLSFGETNEKLFF. The CDR3 DNA is TGTGCCAGCAGCTTGAGTTTCGGGGAAACTAATGAAAAACTGTTTTTT.

This chain links TRBV6-1 with TRBJ2-7; 8 bases fit TRBD1. The germline V gene encodes CDR1 MNHNS and CDR2 SASEGT. Trimming at V came to 5 bases and at J to 0 bases, leaving 6 bases not matched to a gene. The CDR3 is 15 amino acids. CDR3 coding DNA: TGTGCCAGCAGTCCACTTACAGGGGGCTCCTACGAGCAGTACTTC. As protein: CASSPLTGGSYEQYF.

This clone has just a few counts. The chain joins TRBV7-2 to TRBJ2-7; D is perhaps TRBD1 (6 bases). The CDR3 has 14 residues. V shed 5 bases and J shed 3 bases, with 14 bases lying between them. The germline V gene encodes CDR1 SGHTA and CDR2 FQGNSA. The DNA of the CDR3 is TGTGCCAGCAGCGCGACGGGACACCACTACGAGCAGTACTTC. The encoded protein is CASSATGHHYEQYF.

This sequence joins TRBV3-1 (or the pseudogene TRBV3-2) and TRBJ2-1, with 9 bases that match TRBD2. CDR3 size: 14 residues. The V segment lost 3 bases and the J segment 9 bases; nucleotides outside the gene matches: 6. Per germline, CDR1 LGHDT and CDR2 YNNKEL (reference sequence). The CDR3 DNA reads TGTGCCAGCAGCCACGCTAGCGGGATAGGTGAGCAGTTCTTC. Translated, it gives CASSHASGIGEQFF.

J is TRBJ1-2 and V is TRBV29-1; a weak D match, TRBD1 (6 bases). The CDR3 totals 13 residues. The germline V gene has CDR1 SQVTM and CDR2 ANQGSEA. With 3 bases removed from V and 6 bases from J, the gap between germline ends came to 14 bases. The CDR3 spells CSVDTGPRNGYTF. The CDR3, as DNA: TGCAGCGTTGATACAGGGCCTCGGAATGGCTACACCTTC.

V and J are TRBV5-6 and TRBJ1-3; D gene uncertain. This CDR3 comprises 14 residues. The V end was cut by 4 bases, the J end by 0 bases, with 8 bases between. Germline V gene lookup returns CDR1 SGHDT and CDR2 YYEEEE. This CDR3 reads CASSTDTSGNTIYF. The CDR3 DNA sequence: TGTGCCAGCAGCACCGACACCTCTGGAAACACCATATATTTT.

The V call is TRBV5-1, the J call TRBJ2-1; perhaps TRBD2 as D (6 bases). The germline V gene encodes CDR1 SGHRS and CDR2 YFSETQ. Trimming removed 5 bases from V and 0 bases from J, with 12 bases in between. There are 15 residues in the CDR3. CDR3 residues: CASSGGRNSYNEQFF. CDR3 in DNA: TGCGCCAGCAGTGGGGGGAGAAACTCCTACAATGAGCAGTTCTTC.

This clone was seen only once. This chain joins TRBV2 and TRBJ2-4; D is undetermined. The CDR3 length is 14 residues. CDR1 and CDR2 from the germline V gene are SNHLY and FYNNEI. The V gene lost 6 bases and the J gene lost 6 bases, with 15 bases spanning the gap. The CDR3 sequence is CASSKTSSGNIQYF. The CDR3, as DNA: TGTGCCAGCAGCAAAACTTCCTCTGGAAACATTCAGTACTTC.

The chain links TRBV30 to TRBJ2-7, with TRBD2 matching 14 bases. Losses at the gene ends were 1 base for V and 5 bases for J; bases not matched to a gene: 7. In germline, CDR1 is GTSNPN, CDR2 SVGIG (reference sequence). This CDR3 is 16 amino acids long. CDR3 sequence reads: CAWSEVGTSGSDEQYF. The CDR3 DNA reads TGTGCCTGGAGTGAGGTCGGGACTAGCGGGAGCGACGAGCAGTACTTC.

The chain combines TRBV23-1 with TRBJ2-1; 8 nucleotides align to TRBD2. TRBV23-1 falls under the ORF class, with uncertain function. There are 14 residues in the CDR3. The V and J ends lost 8 bases and 8 bases, in that order; junction bases with no gene match: 11. CDR3 region: CASGPGTREDEQFF. The CDR3 DNA reads as TGCGCCAGCGGGCCCGGGACTAGGGAGGATGAGCAGTTCTTC.

V gene TRBV27 combines with J gene TRBJ2-7, with TRBD2 matching over 8 bases. The CDR3 covers 14 residues. Germline CDR1 reads MNHEY; CDR2 reads SMNVEV (reference sequence). V shed 9 bases, J shed 2 bases, and the junction held 9 bases outside the gene matches. CDR3 amino acids: CASSPGTSTYEQYF. The DNA of the CDR3 is TGTGCCAGTTCCCCCGGGACTAGTACCTACGAGCAGTACTTC.

This clone has only one observation. The chain recombines TRBV4-3 with TRBJ2-3, with 11 bases lining up with TRBD2. The CDR3 contains 16 residues. J gave up 5 bases and V 4 bases, and 8 bases lay outside the gene matches. Germline CDR1 reads LGHNA; CDR2 reads YSLEER. The DNA for the CDR3 is TGCGCCAGCAGCCCCTCACTAGCGGGAGAGGTAGATACGCAGTATTTT. It yields the protein CASSPSLAGEVDTQYF.

The chain has TRBV28 and TRBJ1-2; TRBD1 agrees at 7 bases. V gave up 5 bases and J gave up 5 bases; unmatched junction bases: 8. The CDR3 consists of 14 residues. Per germline, CDR1 MDHEN and CDR2 SYDVKM. The CDR3: CASSVTGLRYGYTF. In DNA, the CDR3 is TGTGCCAGCAGTGTGACAGGGCTTCGGTATGGCTACACCTTC.

The J gene is TRBJ1-6, the V gene TRBV4-1; 7 bases are a match to TRBD1. The CDR3 loop spans 17 amino acids. The trim removed 4 bases at V and 0 bases at J, leaving 6 bases unmatched. Germline V CDR1 and CDR2: MGHRA, YSYEKL. The CDR3: CASSPGQAISYNSPLHF. CDR3 coding DNA: TGCGCCAGCAGCCCTGGACAGGCTATCTCCTATAATTCACCCCTCCACTTT.

The chain combines TRBV6-6 with TRBJ2-3; tentative D call: TRBD2 (5 bases). The germline gives CDR1 MNHNY, CDR2 SVGAGI (reference sequence). With 6 bases removed from V and 2 bases from J, the gap between germline ends came to 12 bases. This CDR3 contains 14 residues. The CDR3 DNA is TGTGCCAGCAGGGTGGAGCGGCTCACAGATACGCAGTATTTT. This translates into CASRVERLTDTQYF.

The chain joins TRBV10-3 to TRBJ2-3; no clear D. Trimming pared 6 bases from V and 1 base from J, leaving 11 bases between. Germline V lookup: CDR1 ENHRY, CDR2 SYGVKD. CDR3 length: 14 residues. The CDR3 is CAISGASGTDTQYF. The CDR3 nucleotides read TGTGCCATCAGCGGAGCTTCTGGCACAGATACGCAGTATTTT.